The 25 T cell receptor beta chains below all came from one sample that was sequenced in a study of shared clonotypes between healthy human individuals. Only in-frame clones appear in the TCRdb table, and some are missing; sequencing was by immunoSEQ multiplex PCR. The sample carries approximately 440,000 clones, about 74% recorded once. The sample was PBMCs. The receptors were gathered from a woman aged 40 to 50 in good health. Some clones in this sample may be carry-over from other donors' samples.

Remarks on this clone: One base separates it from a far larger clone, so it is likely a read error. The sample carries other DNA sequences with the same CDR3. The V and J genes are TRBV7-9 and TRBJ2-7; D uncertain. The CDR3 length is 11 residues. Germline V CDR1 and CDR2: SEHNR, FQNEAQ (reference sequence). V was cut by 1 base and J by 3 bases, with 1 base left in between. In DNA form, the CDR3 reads TGTGCCAGCAGCTTAGTCTACGAGCAGTACTTC. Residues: CASSLVYEQYF.

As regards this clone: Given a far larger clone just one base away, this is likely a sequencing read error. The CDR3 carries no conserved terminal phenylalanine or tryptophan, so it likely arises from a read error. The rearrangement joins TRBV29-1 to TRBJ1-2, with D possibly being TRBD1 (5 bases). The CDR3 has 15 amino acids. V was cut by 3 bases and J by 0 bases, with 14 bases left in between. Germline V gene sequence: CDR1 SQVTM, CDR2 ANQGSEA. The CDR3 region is CSVDGGARANYGYTV. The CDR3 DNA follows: TGCAGCGTTGATGGAGGGGCAAGAGCTAACTATGGCTACACCGTC.

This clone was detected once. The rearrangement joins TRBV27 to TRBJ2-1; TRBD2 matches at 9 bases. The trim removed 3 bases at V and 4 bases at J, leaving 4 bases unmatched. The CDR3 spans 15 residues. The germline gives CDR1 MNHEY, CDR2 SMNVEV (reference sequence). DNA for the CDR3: TGTGCCAGCAGTTTTGAGCGGGAGGCTTACAATGAGCAGTTCTTC. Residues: CASSFEREAYNEQFF.

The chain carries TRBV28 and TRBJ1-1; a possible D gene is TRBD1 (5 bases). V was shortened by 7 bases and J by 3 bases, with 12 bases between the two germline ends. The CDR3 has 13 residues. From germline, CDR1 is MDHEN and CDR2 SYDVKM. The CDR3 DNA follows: TGTGCCAGCAATCAGGGAAGGGACACTGAAGCTTTCTTT. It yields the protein CASNQGRDTEAFF.

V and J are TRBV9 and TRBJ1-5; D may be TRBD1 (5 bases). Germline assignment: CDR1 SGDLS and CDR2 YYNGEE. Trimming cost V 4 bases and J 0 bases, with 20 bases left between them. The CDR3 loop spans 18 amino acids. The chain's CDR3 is CASSTYPAEGYSNQPQHF. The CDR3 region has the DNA TGTGCCAGCAGCACCTATCCCGCGGAGGGGTATAGCAATCAGCCCCAGCATTTT.

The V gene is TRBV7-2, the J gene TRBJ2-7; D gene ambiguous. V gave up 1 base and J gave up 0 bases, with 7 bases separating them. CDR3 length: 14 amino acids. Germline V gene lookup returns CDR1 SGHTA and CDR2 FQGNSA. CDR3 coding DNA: TGTGCCAGCAGCTTAGACTTTCTCTCCTACGAGCAGTACTTC. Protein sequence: CASSLDFLSYEQYF.

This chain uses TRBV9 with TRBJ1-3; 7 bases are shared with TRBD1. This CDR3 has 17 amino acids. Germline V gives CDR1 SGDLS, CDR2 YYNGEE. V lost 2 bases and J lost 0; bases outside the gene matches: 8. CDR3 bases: TGTGCCAGCAGCGTGGACGGGACAGCCTTCTCTGGAAACACCATATATTTT. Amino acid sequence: CASSVDGTAFSGNTIYF.

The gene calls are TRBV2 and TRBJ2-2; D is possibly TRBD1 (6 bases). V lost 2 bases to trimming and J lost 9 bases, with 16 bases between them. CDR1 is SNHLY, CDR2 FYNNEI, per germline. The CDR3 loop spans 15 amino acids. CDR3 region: CASSENPDRHRELFF. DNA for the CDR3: TGTGCCAGCAGTGAAAATCCGGACAGACACCGGGAGCTGTTTTTT.

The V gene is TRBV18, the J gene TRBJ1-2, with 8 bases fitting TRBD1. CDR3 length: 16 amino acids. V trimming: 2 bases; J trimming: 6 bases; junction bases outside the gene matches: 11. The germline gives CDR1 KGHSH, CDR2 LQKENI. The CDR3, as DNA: TGTGCCAGCTCACCAAAAAAACCAGACAGGGGAGATGGCTACACCTTC. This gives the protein CASSPKKPDRGDGYTF.

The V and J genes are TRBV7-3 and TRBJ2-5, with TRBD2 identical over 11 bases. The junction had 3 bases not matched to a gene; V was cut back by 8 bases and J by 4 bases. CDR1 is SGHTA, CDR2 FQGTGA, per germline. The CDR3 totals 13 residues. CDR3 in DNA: TGTGCCAGCGGACTAGCGGGCGGAGAGACCCAGTACTTC. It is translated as CASGLAGGETQYF. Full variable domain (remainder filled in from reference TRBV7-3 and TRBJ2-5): GAGVSQTPSNKVTEKGKYVELRCDPISGHTALYWYRQSLGQGPEFLIYFQGTGAADDSGLPNDRFFAVRPEGSVSTLKIQRTERGDSAVYLCASGLAGGETQYFGPGTRLLVL.

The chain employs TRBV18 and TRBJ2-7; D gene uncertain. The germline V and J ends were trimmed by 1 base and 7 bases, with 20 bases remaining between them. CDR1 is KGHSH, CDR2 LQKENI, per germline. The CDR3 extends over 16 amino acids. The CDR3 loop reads CASSPRQKTSSLEQYF. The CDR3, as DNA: TGTGCCAGCTCACCACGTCAGAAGACATCCTCGTTGGAGCAGTACTTC.

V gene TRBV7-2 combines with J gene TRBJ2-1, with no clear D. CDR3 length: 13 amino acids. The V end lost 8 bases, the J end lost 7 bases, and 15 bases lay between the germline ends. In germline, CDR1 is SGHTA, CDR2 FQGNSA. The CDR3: CASSLGYWNEQFF. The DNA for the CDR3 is TGTGCCAGCTCCCTGGGATACTGGAATGAGCAGTTCTTC.

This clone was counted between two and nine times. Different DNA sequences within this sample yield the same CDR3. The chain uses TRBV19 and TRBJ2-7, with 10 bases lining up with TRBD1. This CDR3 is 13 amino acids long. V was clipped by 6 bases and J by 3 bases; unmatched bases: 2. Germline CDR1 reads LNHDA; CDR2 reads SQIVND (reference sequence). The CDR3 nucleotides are TGTGCCAGTAGCCGGGACAGGGGCTACGAGCAGTACTTC. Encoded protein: CASSRDRGYEQYF.

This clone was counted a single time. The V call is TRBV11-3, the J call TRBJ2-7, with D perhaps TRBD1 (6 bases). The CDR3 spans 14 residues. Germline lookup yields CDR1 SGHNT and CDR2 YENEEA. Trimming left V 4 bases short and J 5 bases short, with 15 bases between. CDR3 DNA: TGTGCCAGCAGCTCCCGAAACAGGGACGACGAGCAGTACTTC. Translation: CASSSRNRDDEQYF.

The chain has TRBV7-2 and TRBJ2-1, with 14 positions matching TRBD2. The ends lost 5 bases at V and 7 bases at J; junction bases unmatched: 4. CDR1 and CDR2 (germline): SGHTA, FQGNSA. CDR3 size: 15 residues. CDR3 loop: CASSIRLAGGNEQFF. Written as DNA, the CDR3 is TGTGCCAGCAGCATACGACTAGCGGGAGGGAATGAGCAGTTCTTC.

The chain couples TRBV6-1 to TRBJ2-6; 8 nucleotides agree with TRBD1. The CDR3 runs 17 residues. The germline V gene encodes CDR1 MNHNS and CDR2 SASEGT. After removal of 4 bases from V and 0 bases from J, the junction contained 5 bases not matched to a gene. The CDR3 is CASSGTGLSSGANVLTF. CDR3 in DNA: TGTGCCAGCAGTGGGACAGGGTTGAGCTCTGGGGCCAACGTCCTGACTTTC.

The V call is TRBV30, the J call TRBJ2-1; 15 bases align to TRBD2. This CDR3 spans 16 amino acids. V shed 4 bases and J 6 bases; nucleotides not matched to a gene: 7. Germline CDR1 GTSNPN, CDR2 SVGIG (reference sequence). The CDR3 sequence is CAWIPGLAGGPNEQFF. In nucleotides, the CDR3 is TGTGCCTGGATCCCCGGACTAGCGGGAGGGCCCAATGAGCAGTTCTTC.

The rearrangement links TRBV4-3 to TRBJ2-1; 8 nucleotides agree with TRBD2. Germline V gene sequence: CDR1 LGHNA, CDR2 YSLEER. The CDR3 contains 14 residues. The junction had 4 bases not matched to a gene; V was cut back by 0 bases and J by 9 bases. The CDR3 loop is CASSQDLGLGEQFF. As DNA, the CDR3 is TGCGCCAGCAGCCAAGATCTGGGACTAGGTGAGCAGTTCTTC.

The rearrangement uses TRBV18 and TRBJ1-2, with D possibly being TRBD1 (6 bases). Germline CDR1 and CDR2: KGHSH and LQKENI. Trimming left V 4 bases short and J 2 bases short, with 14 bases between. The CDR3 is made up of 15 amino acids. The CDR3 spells CASSLNRETNYGYTF. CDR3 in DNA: TGTGCCAGCTCACTTAACAGGGAAACAAACTATGGCTACACCTTC. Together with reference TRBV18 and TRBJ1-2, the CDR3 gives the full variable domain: NAGVMQNPRHLVRRRGQEARLRCSPMKGHSHVYWYRQLPEEGLKFMVYLQKENIIDESGMPKERFSAEFPKEGPSILRIQQVVRGDSAAYFCASSLNRETNYGYTFGSGTRLTVV.

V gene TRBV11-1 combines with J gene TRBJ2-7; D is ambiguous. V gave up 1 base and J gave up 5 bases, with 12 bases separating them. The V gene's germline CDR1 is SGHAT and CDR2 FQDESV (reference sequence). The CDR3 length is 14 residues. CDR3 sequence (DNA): TGTGCCAGCAGCTTAGGGGTTAGCAACCACGAGCAGTACTTC. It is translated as CASSLGVSNHEQYF.

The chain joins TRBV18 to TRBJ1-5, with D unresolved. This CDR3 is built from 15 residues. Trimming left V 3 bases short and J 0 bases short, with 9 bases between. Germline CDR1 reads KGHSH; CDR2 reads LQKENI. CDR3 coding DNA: TGTGCCAGCTCACCGGGCCGTTATAGCAATCAGCCCCAGCATTTT. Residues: CASSPGRYSNQPQHF.

In nucleotides, the CDR3 is TGTGCCAGCAGCTTAGAGGGCGAGTCTGGCTACACCTTC. This translates into CASSLEGESGYTF. V gene TRBV7-9 combines with J gene TRBJ1-2; D unclear. The CDR3 is 13 residues long. V was shortened by 1 base and J by 7 bases, with 10 bases between the two germline ends. Germline V gives CDR1 SEHNR, CDR2 FQNEAQ (reference sequence).

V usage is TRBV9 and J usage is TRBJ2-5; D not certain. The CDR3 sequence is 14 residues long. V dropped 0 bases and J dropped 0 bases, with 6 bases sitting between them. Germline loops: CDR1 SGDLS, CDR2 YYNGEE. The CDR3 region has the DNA TGTGCCAGCAGCGTAGATGCGTACCAAGAGACCCAGTACTTC. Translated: CASSVDAYQETQYF.

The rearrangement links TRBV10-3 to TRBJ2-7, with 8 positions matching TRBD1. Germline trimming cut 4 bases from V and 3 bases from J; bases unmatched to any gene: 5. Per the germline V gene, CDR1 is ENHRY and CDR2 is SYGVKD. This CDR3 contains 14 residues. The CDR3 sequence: CAISGGQDRYEQYF. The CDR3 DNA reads TGTGCCATCAGTGGGGGACAGGACCGCTACGAGCAGTACTTC.

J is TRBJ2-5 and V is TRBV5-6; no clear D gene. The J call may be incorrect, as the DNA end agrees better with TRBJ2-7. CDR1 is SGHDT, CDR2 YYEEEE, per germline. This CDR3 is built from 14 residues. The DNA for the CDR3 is TGTGCCAGCAGCTTGGAGGACGTAAGCTACGAGCAGTACTTC. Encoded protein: CASSLEDVSYEQYF.